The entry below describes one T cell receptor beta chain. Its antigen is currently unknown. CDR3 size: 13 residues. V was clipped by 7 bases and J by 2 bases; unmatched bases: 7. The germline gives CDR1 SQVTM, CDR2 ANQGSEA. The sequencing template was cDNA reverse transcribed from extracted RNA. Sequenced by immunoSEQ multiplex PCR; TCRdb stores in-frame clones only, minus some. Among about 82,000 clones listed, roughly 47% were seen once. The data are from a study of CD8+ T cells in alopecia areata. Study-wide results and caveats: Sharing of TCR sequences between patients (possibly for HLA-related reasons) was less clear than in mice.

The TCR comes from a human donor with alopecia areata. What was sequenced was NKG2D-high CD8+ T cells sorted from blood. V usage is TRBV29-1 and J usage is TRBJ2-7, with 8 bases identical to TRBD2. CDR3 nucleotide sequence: TGCAGCGCTTTAGCGGGGTCCACCTACGAGCAGTACTTC. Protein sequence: CSALAGSTYEQYF.